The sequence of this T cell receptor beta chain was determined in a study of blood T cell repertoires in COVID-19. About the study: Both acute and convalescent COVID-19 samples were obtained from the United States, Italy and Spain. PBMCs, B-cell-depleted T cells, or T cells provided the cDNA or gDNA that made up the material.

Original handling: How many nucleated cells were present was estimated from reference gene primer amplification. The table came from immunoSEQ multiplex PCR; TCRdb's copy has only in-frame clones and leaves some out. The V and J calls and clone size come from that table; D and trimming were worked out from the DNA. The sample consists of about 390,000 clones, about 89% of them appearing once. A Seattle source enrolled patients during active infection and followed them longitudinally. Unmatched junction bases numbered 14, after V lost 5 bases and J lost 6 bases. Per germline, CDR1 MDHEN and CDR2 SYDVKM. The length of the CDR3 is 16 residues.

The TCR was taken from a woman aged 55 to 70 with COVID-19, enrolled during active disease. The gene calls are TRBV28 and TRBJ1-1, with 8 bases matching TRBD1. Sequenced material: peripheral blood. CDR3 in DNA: TGTGCCAGCAGTATGGGGACAGGACCGGCTAGGGCTGAAGCTTTCTTT. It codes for CASSMGTGPARAEAFF.